These 2 T cell receptor beta chains came from one sample sequenced in a study of OX40 agonist ivuxolimab in advanced cancers. Produced via immunoSEQ multiplex PCR; TCRdb's table is partial and in-frame only. The table has around 100,000 clones, roughly nine tenths seen once. Sequences were derived from CD4+ or CD8+ T cells sorted from blood, sampled in a trial of the OX40 agonist ivuxolimab. These receptors all come from an adult with an advanced solid tumor such as melanoma, head and neck, liver or kidney cancer.

The V gene is TRBV28, the J gene TRBJ2-1; TRBD2 matches 10 bases. Trimming cost V 7 bases and J 6 bases; bases outside gene matches: 9. This CDR3 comprises 15 residues. Per germline, CDR1 MDHEN and CDR2 SYDVKM. CDR3 amino acids: CASIERGGGINEQFF. The CDR3 region has the DNA TGTGCCAGCATCGAGCGGGGGGGTGGTATCAATGAGCAGTTCTTC.

The chain recombines TRBV5-4 with TRBJ2-7, with TRBD1 matching over 7 bases. The CDR3 sequence is 13 residues long. In germline, CDR1 is SGHNT, CDR2 YYREEE (reference sequence). V trimming: 3 bases; J trimming: 7 bases; junction bases outside the gene matches: 7. CDR3 nucleotide sequence: TGTGCCAGCAGCTCGCAGGGGGTGGTGGAGCAGTACTTC. Translated: CASSSQGVVEQYF.